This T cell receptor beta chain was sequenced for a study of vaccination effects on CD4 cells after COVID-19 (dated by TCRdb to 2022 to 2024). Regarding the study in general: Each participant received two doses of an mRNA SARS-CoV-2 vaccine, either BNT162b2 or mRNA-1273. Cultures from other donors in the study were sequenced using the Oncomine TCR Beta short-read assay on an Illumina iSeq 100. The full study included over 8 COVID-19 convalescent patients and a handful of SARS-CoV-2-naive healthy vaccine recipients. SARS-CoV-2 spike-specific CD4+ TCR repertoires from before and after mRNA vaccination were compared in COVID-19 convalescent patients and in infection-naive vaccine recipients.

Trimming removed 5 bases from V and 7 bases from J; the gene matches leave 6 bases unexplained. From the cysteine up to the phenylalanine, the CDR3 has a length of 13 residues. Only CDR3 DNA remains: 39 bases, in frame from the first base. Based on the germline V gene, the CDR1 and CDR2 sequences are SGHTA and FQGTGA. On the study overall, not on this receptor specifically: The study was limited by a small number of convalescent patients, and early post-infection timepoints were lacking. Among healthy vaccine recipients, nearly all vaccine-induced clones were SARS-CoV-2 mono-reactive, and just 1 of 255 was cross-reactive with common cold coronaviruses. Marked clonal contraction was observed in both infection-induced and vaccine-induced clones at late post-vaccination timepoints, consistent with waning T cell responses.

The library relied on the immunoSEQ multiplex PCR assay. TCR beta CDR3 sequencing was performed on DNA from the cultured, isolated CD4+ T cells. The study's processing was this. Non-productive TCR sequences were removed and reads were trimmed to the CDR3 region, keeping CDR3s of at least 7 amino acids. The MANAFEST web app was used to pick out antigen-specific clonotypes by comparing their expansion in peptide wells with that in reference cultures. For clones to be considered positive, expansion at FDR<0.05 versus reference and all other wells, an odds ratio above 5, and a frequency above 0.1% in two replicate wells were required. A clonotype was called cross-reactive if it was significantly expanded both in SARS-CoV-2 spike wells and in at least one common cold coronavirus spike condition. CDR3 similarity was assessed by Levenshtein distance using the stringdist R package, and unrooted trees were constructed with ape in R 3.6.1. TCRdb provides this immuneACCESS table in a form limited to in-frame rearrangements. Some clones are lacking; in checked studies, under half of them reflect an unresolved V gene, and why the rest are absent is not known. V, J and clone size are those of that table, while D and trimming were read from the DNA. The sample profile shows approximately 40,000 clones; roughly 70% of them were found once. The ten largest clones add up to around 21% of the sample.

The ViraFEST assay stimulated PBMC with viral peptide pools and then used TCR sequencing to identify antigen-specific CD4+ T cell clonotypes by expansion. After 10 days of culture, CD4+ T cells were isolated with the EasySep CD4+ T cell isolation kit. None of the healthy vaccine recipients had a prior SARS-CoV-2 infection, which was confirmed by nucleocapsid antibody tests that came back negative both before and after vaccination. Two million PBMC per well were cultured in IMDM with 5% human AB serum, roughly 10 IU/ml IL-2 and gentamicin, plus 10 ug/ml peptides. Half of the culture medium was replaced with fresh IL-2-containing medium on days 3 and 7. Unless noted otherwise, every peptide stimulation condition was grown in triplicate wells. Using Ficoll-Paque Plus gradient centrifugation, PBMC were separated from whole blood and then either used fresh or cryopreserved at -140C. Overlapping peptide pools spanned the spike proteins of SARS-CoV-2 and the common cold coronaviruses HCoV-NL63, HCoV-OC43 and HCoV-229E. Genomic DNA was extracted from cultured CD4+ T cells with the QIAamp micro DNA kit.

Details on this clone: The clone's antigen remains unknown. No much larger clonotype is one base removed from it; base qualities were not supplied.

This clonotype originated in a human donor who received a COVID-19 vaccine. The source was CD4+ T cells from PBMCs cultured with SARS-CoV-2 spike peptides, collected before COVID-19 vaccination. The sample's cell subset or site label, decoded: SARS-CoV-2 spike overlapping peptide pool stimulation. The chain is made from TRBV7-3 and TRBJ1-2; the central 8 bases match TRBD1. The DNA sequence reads TGTGCCAGCAGCGCAACAGGGGGAATTGGCTACACCTTC. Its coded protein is CASSATGGIGYTF.